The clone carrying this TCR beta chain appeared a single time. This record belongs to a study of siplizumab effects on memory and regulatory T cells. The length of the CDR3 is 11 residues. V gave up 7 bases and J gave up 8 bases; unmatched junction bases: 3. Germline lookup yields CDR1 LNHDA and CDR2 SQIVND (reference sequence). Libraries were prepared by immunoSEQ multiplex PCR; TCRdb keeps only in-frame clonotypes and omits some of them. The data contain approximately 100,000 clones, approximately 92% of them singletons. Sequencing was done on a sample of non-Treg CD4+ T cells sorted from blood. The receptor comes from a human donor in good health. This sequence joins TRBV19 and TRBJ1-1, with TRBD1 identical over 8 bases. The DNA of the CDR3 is TGTGCCAGTAAGGACAGGGCAGAAGCTTTCTTT. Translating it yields CASKDRAEAFF.